Detailed here is one T cell receptor (beta chain). These data come from a study of OX40 agonist ivuxolimab in advanced cancers. Study information: An agonistic anti-OX40 (CD134) antibody, ivuxolimab, was used to treat the patients. Partial responses were achieved by three patients, one with hepatocellular carcinoma and two with cutaneous melanoma.

With autoimmune disease history or systemic immunosuppression, patients were excluded. This CDR3 has 16 residues. V trimming: 7 bases; J trimming: 4 bases; junction bases outside the gene matches: 14. The germline V gene encodes CDR1 LNHDA and CDR2 SQIVND (reference sequence). Sequencing was performed with immunoSEQ multiplex PCR; in TCRdb, only in-frame clones are kept and a portion is missing. The data show 57,000 or so clones, about 88% seen once. The input for sequencing was CD4+ or CD8+ T cells sorted from blood, taken in a trial of the OX40 agonist ivuxolimab. The TCR originated in an adult with an advanced solid tumor such as melanoma, head and neck, liver or kidney cancer. The chain couples TRBV19 to TRBJ1-1; TRBD1 matches at 8 bases. The CDR3 loop is CASTIRAGQGVTEAFF. The CDR3 bases are TGTGCCAGTACCATCAGGGCCGGACAGGGCGTCACTGAAGCTTTCTTT.